A single sample gave rise to the 7 T cell receptor beta chains below, sequenced in a study of blood T cell repertoires in COVID-19. Assay: immunoSEQ multiplex PCR; the TCRdb copy retains only in-frame clones and omits some. The sample has around 150,000 clones; approximately 92% are singletons. The sequencing sample was made of peripheral blood. The receptors were sampled from a woman in her fifties or sixties with active COVID-19.

The CDR3 DNA is TGTGCCAGCAGCCTACGGACAGGTCTCGAGCAGTACTTC. Translation: CASSLRTGLEQYF. The genes are TRBV5-6 and TRBJ2-7; TRBD1 agrees at 7 bases. CDR1 is SGHDT and CDR2 is YYEEEE in the germline V gene. The V segment lost 4 bases and the J segment 6 bases; nucleotides outside the gene matches: 7. This CDR3 comprises 13 residues.

V is TRBV12-5 and J is TRBJ2-3; 9 bases align to TRBD2. Per the germline V gene, CDR1 is LGHNT and CDR2 is FRNRAP. The CDR3 consists of 16 residues. V shed 7 bases, J shed 1 base, and the junction held 9 bases outside the gene matches. CDR3 loop: CASARGASGGTDTQYF. The DNA of the CDR3 is TGTGCTAGTGCCCGAGGGGCTAGCGGGGGCACAGATACGCAGTATTTT.

This chain connects TRBV29-1 to TRBJ2-1; D is undetermined. The V gene lost 1 base and the J gene lost 4 bases, with 8 bases spanning the gap. The CDR3 has 13 amino acids. Germline assignment: CDR1 SQVTM and CDR2 ANQGSEA. CDR3 in DNA: TGCAGCGTTGAAGCCCCCTCGTACAATGAGCAGTTCTTC. It codes for CSVEAPSYNEQFF.

The chain employs TRBV18 and TRBJ2-5, with 12 nucleotides matching TRBD2. The CDR3 loop spans 16 amino acids. V dropped 3 bases and J dropped 5; count of bases not matched to a gene: 7. Germline assignment: CDR1 KGHSH and CDR2 LQKENI. CDR3 sequence: CASSPRLAGVGETQYF. The CDR3 DNA sequence: TGTGCCAGCTCACCCCGACTAGCGGGAGTTGGTGAGACCCAGTACTTC.

The table lists this clone with a few counts. J is TRBJ1-4 and V is TRBV14; no clear D gene. The ends were cut back, 4 bases at V and 5 bases at J, with 8 bases in the middle. This CDR3 is 13 amino acids long. Germline CDR1 SGHDN, CDR2 FVKESK. The CDR3 sequence: CASSRQLNEKLFF. Here the CDR3 DNA reads TGTGCCAGCAGCCGCCAACTAAATGAAAAACTGTTTTTT.

The chain recombines TRBV14 with TRBJ2-1; D gene uncertain. Germline V lookup: CDR1 SGHDN, CDR2 FVKESK. Between the trimmed V and J ends, which lost 2 bases and 8 bases, there was a span of 7 bases. The CDR3 has 12 residues. The CDR3 reads CASSQNEHEQFF. The CDR3, as DNA: TGTGCCAGCAGCCAAAACGAGCATGAGCAGTTCTTC. The whole variable domain, remainder taken from reference TRBV14 and TRBJ2-1, is EAGVTQFPSHSVIEKGQTVTLRCDPISGHDNLYWYRRVMGKEIKFLLHFVKESKQDESGMPNNRFLAERTGGTYSTLKVQPAELEDSGVYFCASSQNEHEQFFGPGTRLTVL.

This chain links TRBV18 with TRBJ2-3, with 14 bases fitting TRBD2. Germline loops: CDR1 KGHSH, CDR2 LQKENI. CDR3 length: 16 residues. J gave up 6 bases and V 4 bases, and 6 bases lay outside the gene matches. The CDR3 here is CASSLLGLAGADTQYF. As DNA, the CDR3 is TGTGCCAGCTCACTCCTGGGACTAGCGGGAGCGGATACGCAGTATTTT.